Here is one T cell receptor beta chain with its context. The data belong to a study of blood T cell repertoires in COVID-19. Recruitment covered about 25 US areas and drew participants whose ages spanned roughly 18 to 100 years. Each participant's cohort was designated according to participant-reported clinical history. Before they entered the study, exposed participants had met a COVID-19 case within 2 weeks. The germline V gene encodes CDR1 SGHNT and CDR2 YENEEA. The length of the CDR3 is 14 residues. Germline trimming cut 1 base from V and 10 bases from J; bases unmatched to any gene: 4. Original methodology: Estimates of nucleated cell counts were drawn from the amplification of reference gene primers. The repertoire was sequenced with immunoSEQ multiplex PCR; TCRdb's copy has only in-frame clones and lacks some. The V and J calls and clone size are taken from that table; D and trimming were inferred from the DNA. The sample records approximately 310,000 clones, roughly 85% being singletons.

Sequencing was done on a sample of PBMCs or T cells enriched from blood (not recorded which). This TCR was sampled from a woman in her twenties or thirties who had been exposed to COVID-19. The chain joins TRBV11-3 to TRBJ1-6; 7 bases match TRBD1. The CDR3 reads CASSLGQGGSPLHF. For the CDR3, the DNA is TGTGCCAGCAGCTTAGGCCAGGGGGGATCACCCCTCCACTTT.